This record looks at one TCR beta chain sequence and its context. No antigen is known for it. No much larger clone exists at a distance of one base, and base qualities are not known. The sample comes from a study of cytotoxic CD8 clonotypes in ibrutinib-treated CLL (dated by TCRdb to 2020 to 2023). About the study as a whole: In this cohort, 15 or so patients were treatment-naive and about ten were relapsed/refractory, while some 18 had unmutated IGHV. Responses were partial in roughly 25 patients and complete in 2; after median about 63 months follow-up, roughly 14 stayed in remission and roughly twelve progressed. Cryopreserved peripheral blood mononuclear cells were collected before treatment, at response, and at either disease progression or sustained remission. On average, each sample had about 250,000 productive templates and about 89,000 productive rearrangements. The response samples were drawn at a median of roughly eleven months into treatment, with a range of about 6 to 40 months. Of the 86 participants in the trial, roughly 25 had longitudinal samples available. Every remission and progressive disease sample was obtained while ibrutinib was still being received by the patients. General study outcomes and caveats: Sustained-remission and progressing patients did not have matched sampling times, and lymph node repertoires were not examined. Clonality increased at ibrutinib response, stayed stable in sustained remission, and fell back toward baseline at progression. Baseline clonality was found to be higher than that of age-matched healthy donors and was strongly correlated with circulating CD8+ T-cell counts. Public clonotypes were rare and either contracted or stayed stable during treatment, and the rise in clonality at ibrutinib response reflected the expansion of private clonotypes.

Reading the label with the study, this specimen's time point is: 12 months on ibrutinib. For TCR beta library preparation, about 2.2 micrograms of genomic DNA were extracted from the cryopreserved PBMCs. Longitudinal blood samples from CLL patients receiving ibrutinib monotherapy were subjected to high-throughput TCR beta sequencing. The patients took part in an open-label, single-center phase 2 trial of ibrutinib monotherapy. The junction shows trimming of 2 bases on V and 3 bases on J, plus 13 bases between the germline ends. The germline V gene provides CDR1 KGHSH and CDR2 LQKENI. The CDR3 covers 15 residues, taking in both the cysteine and the phenylalanine. Only CDR3 DNA is held: 45 bases, read in frame from base 1. On a MiSeq, deep resolution sequencing aimed for a depth between 1 in 1 million and 1 in 200,000 T cells, with each clonotype covered about 9.9x on average. The immunoSEQ hsTCRB Kit was used to generate the TCR beta libraries. As for how the authors treated the data: The data were analyzed with ImmunoSEQ Analyzer and ImmunoSEQ Data Assistant, and V, D and J gene assignments followed IMGT definitions. Clonality, which ranges from 0 to 1, was calculated by subtracting the normalized Shannon entropy of productive rearrangement frequencies from one. Only overrepresented clonotypes making up at least 0.05% of the repertoire of each patient were included in the public clonotype analysis. Repertoires from some twelve age-matched healthy donors in immuneACCESS were used as clonality controls. As stored in TCRdb, this immuneACCESS dataset retains in-frame rearrangements with V and J assigned. A fraction of the clones does not appear; measured against another copy, unresolved V genes explain less than half of the discrepancy, and the remainder lacks a known reason. That table furnishes V, J and clone size, whereas the DNA furnished D and trimming. The sample records about 68,000 clones, around 65% of which are singletons. The top ten hold approximately 5% of the sample.

The source of this sequence is a human donor with chronic lymphocytic leukemia. The source material was PBMCs, sampled after 12 months of ibrutinib treatment. The sequence joins TRBV18 to TRBJ1-1, with an unclear D gene assignment. Here is the DNA: TGTGCCAGCTCACCAGGTGTCGCGAGGGACACTGAAGCTTTCTTT. It translates as CASSPGVARDTEAFF.